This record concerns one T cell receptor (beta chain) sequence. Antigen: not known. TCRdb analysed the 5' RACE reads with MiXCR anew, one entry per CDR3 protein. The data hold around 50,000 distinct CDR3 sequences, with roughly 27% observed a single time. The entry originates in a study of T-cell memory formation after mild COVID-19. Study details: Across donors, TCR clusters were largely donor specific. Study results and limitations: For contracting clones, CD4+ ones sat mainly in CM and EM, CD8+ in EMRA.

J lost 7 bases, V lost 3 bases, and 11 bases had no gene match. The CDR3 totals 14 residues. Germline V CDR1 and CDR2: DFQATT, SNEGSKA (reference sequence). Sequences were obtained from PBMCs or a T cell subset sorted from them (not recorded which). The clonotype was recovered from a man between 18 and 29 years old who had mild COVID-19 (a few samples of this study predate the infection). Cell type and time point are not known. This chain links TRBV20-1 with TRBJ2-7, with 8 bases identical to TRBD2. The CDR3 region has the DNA TGCAGTGCTAGCCTTCCGGCGGGGGGTTGGGAGCAGTACTTC. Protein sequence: CSASLPAGGWEQYF.